These 26 T cell receptor beta chains originate from one sample sequenced in a study of blood T cell repertoires in COVID-19. The repertoire was sequenced with immunoSEQ multiplex PCR; TCRdb's copy has only in-frame clones and lacks some. Of 270,000 or so clones listed, 90% are singletons. The source material was peripheral blood. The receptors come from an older woman with COVID-19, enrolled during active disease.

The chain couples TRBV12-5 to TRBJ1-5; possibly TRBD1 for D (6 bases). CDR3 length: 15 residues. Germline CDR1 LGHNT, CDR2 FRNRAP. Deletions cut 1 base from V and 0 bases from J, with 7 bases between. The CDR3 spells CASGLDRVSNQPQHF. As DNA, the CDR3 is TGTGCTAGTGGTTTGGACAGGGTTAGCAATCAGCCCCAGCATTTT.

The chain combines TRBV19 with TRBJ1-1; 7 bases match TRBD1. V shed 4 bases and J 7 bases; nucleotides not matched to a gene: 6. There are 13 residues in the CDR3. Germline V lookup: CDR1 LNHDA, CDR2 SQIVND (reference sequence). Here the CDR3 DNA reads TGTGCCAGTAGTAATGGGAACAGGGGTGAAGCTTTCTTT. As protein: CASSNGNRGEAFF.

The chain recombines TRBV5-3 with TRBJ1-2; D is unclear. TRBV5-3 is an open reading frame, and its role is uncertain. V was clipped by 3 bases and J by 7 bases, with 7 bases between them. The CDR3 spans 11 residues. The CDR3 is CARSSLCGYTF. The CDR3 DNA sequence: TGTGCCAGAAGCTCTCTCTGTGGCTACACCTTC.

This clone has just one count. V usage is TRBV10-2 and J usage is TRBJ1-6; no firm D call. The V gene's germline CDR1 is WSHSY and CDR2 SAAADI. The CDR3 spans 20 residues. Between the trimmed V and J ends, which lost 0 bases and 3 bases, there was a span of 21 bases. The CDR3 region has the DNA TGCGCCAGCAGTGAGTCAGTGGGAAGGGTCCGGGGTAACTATAATTCACCCCTCCACTTT. Its protein is CASSESVGRVRGNYNSPLHF.

The chain employs TRBV29-1 and TRBJ1-1; D is perhaps TRBD1 (5 bases). The germline CDR1 and CDR2 sequences are SQVTM and ANQGSEA. With 4 bases removed from V and 4 bases from J, the gap between germline ends came to 10 bases. The CDR3 totals 12 residues. The CDR3 DNA reads as TGCAGCGTTGCCGGGGGTAGCACTGAAGCTTTCTTT. Encoded protein: CSVAGGSTEAFF.

The V and J genes are TRBV6-6 and TRBJ1-5; TRBD1 agrees at 9 bases. Unmatched junction bases numbered 4, after V lost 1 base and J lost 3 bases. The CDR3 is 16 amino acids. Germline lookup yields CDR1 MNHNY and CDR2 SVGAGI (reference sequence). CDR3 sequence reads: CASSYFGQGNNQPQHF. In DNA form, the CDR3 reads TGTGCCAGCAGTTACTTCGGACAGGGGAACAATCAGCCCCAGCATTTT.

The J gene is TRBJ1-1, the V gene TRBV4-1; 7 bases line up with TRBD1. V shed 4 bases and J 1 base; nucleotides not matched to a gene: 6. The germline gives CDR1 MGHRA, CDR2 YSYEKL. CDR3 length: 15 residues. This chain's CDR3 is CASSPGQGENTEAFF. CDR3 sequence (DNA): TGCGCCAGCAGCCCGGGTCAGGGGGAGAACACTGAAGCTTTCTTT.

This chain uses TRBV2 with TRBJ2-1; TRBD1 matches 9 bases. The germline V gene has CDR1 SNHLY and CDR2 FYNNEI. Trimming took 6 bases from V and 7 from J; bases not matched to a gene: 10. CDR3 size: 15 residues. The CDR3 here is CASRKDRGTGNEQFF. The CDR3 nucleotides are TGTGCCAGCAGGAAAGACAGGGGGACGGGAAATGAGCAGTTCTTC.

This CDR3 is CASSEDLRGREKLFF. The DNA of the CDR3 is TGTGCCAGCAGTGAAGATCTTAGGGGAAGGGAAAAACTGTTTTTT. The chain links TRBV6-1 to TRBJ1-4; TRBD1 is a possible D gene (5 bases). CDR1 and CDR2 from the germline V gene are MNHNS and SASEGT. The CDR3 extends over 15 amino acids. Trimming removed 1 base at V and 8 bases at J, with 14 bases between.

The V gene is TRBV4-1, the J gene TRBJ1-2, with no clear D. Germline loops: CDR1 MGHRA, CDR2 YSYEKL. CDR3 size: 14 residues. With 3 bases removed from V and 0 bases from J, the gap between germline ends came to 8 bases. The CDR3: CASSQRAANYGYTF. As DNA, the CDR3 is TGCGCCAGCAGCCAGAGGGCCGCTAACTATGGCTACACCTTC.

The chain recombines TRBV9 with TRBJ2-5, with 9 nucleotides matching TRBD2. CDR1 and CDR2 from the germline V gene are SGDLS and YYNGEE. Trimming cost V 4 bases and J 5 bases; bases outside gene matches: 12. The CDR3 has 16 amino acids. The CDR3 nucleotides are TGTGCCAGCAGCCCCCTTGTGCGGGGGGGCCGCGAGACCCAGTACTTC. Protein: CASSPLVRGGRETQYF.

This clone was seen just once. V usage is TRBV3-1 (or the pseudogene TRBV3-2) and J usage is TRBJ2-7, with 9 bases matching TRBD1. The CDR3 spans 12 residues. V lost 8 bases, J lost 8 bases, and 7 bases stayed unmatched. Per germline, CDR1 LGHDT and CDR2 YNNKEL (reference sequence). The CDR3 DNA sequence: TGTGCCAGCCAGGACAGGGGTCTACAGCAGTACTTC. Translated, it gives CASQDRGLQQYF.

This chain connects TRBV5-1 to TRBJ1-3; 10 nucleotides line up with TRBD1. Trimming took 0 bases from V and 0 from J; bases not matched to a gene: 9. The CDR3 runs 19 residues. Germline-derived CDR1 and CDR2 are SGHRS and YFSETQ. The CDR3 region is CASSLARGQGTNSGNTIYF. Here the CDR3 DNA reads TGCGCCAGCAGCTTGGCACGGGGACAGGGGACGAACTCTGGAAACACCATATATTTT. Based on the CDR3 plus reference TRBV5-1 and TRBJ1-3, the full variable domain is KAGVTQTPRYLIKTRGQQVTLSCSPISGHRSVSWYQQTPGQGLQFLFEYFSETQRNKGNFPGRFSGRQFSNSRSEMNVSTLELGDSALYLCASSLARGQGTNSGNTIYFGEGSWLTVV.

The chain joins TRBV5-6 to TRBJ1-1, with a possible D match to TRBD1 (5 bases). Germline-derived CDR1 and CDR2 are SGHDT and YYEEEE. V was cut by 0 bases and J by 2 bases, with 14 bases left in between. CDR3 size: 16 residues. CDR3 loop: CASSLVGASGNTEAFF. The CDR3 nucleotides read TGTGCCAGCAGCTTGGTAGGGGCCTCGGGTAACACTGAAGCTTTCTTT. The full variable domain, with the rest looked up from reference TRBV5-6 and TRBJ1-1, is DAGVTQSPTHLIKTRGQQVTLRCSPKSGHDTVSWYQQALGQGPQFIFQYYEEEERQRGNFPDRFSGHQFPNYSSELNVNALLLGDSALYLCASSLVGASGNTEAFFGQGTRLTVV.

This clone was recorded once. The same CDR3 also results from other DNA sequences found in this sample. This chain uses TRBV5-1 with TRBJ1-1; 8 bases map to TRBD1. V dropped 2 bases and J dropped 2; count of bases not matched to a gene: 2. CDR1 SGHRS and CDR2 YFSETQ come from the germline V gene. The CDR3 consists of 14 residues. This CDR3 reads CASSFDRGNTEAFF. The CDR3, as DNA: TGCGCCAGCAGCTTTGACAGGGGTAACACTGAAGCTTTCTTT.

This clone was detected a few times. The chain joins TRBV11-2 to TRBJ1-2; D may be TRBD1 (5 bases). The germline CDR1 and CDR2 sequences are SGHAT and FQNNGV. Between the trimmed V and J ends, which lost 2 bases and 4 bases, there was a span of 14 bases. CDR3 length: 15 amino acids. CDR3 DNA: TGTGCCAGCAGCTTATATGCCGGGGGAGGCTATGGCTACACCTTC. Protein: CASSLYAGGGYGYTF.

The chain joins TRBV7-2 to TRBJ1-2; 7 positions match TRBD1. From germline, CDR1 is SGHTA and CDR2 FQGNSA. CDR3 size: 15 residues. V shed 1 base, J shed 4 bases, and the junction held 6 bases outside the gene matches. CDR3 loop: CASSLGTGQVYGYTF. In DNA form, the CDR3 reads TGTGCCAGCAGCTTAGGGACAGGACAGGTCTATGGCTACACCTTC.

The V and J genes are TRBV5-4 and TRBJ2-7, with no clear D. The CDR3 is 15 residues long. Germline loops: CDR1 SGHNT, CDR2 YYREEE (reference sequence). Trimming cost V 0 bases and J 3 bases, with 13 bases left between them. DNA for the CDR3: TGTGCCAGCAGCTTGGTCGCGACCGCGGTCTACGAGCAGTACTTC. It codes for CASSLVATAVYEQYF.

V gene TRBV6-5 combines with J gene TRBJ1-5, with a tentative D call TRBD1 (6 bases). V was pared by 7 bases and J by 4 bases, with 11 bases between. CDR1 MNHEY and CDR2 SVGAGI come from the germline V gene. The CDR3 is 13 residues long. The CDR3 DNA reads TGTGCCAGCACGGCGACAGGAAATCAGCCCCAGCATTTT. Translated: CASTATGNQPQHF.

The chain couples TRBV6-6 to TRBJ2-7; tentative D call: TRBD1 (6 bases). V shed 2 bases and J shed 3 bases, with 11 bases lying between them. CDR1 is MNHNY and CDR2 is SVGAGI in the germline V gene (reference sequence). This CDR3 has 14 amino acids. CDR3 protein: CASSYGQGFYEQYF. In DNA form, the CDR3 reads TGTGCCAGCAGTTACGGCCAGGGGTTCTACGAGCAGTACTTC.

The chain has TRBV7-2 and TRBJ1-3; no reliable D call. Trimming pared 1 base from V and 5 bases from J, leaving 6 bases between. The CDR3 spans 13 residues. CDR1 and CDR2 from the germline V gene are SGHTA and FQGNSA. This chain's CDR3 is CASSLGGRNTIYF. For the CDR3, the DNA is TGTGCCAGCAGCTTAGGAGGAAGAAACACCATATATTTT.

The chain is built from TRBV7-2 and TRBJ2-1; D gene unclear. Trimming pared 5 bases from V and 6 bases from J, leaving 14 bases between. Per germline, CDR1 SGHTA and CDR2 FQGNSA. The CDR3 loop spans 14 amino acids. This CDR3 is CASSGDPRPNEQFF. The CDR3 bases are TGTGCCAGCAGCGGAGACCCTCGACCCAATGAGCAGTTCTTC.

V and J are TRBV7-6 and TRBJ1-3; the match to TRBD1 covers 8 bases. The trim removed 5 bases at V and 3 bases at J, leaving 6 bases unmatched. The CDR3 is made up of 15 amino acids. Germline V gene sequence: CDR1 SGHVS, CDR2 FNYEAQ. The CDR3: CASSARQGSGNTIYF. The CDR3 coding sequence is TGTGCCAGCAGCGCCCGACAGGGGAGTGGAAACACCATATATTTT.

The V and J genes are TRBV19 and TRBJ2-1, with 11 bases identical to TRBD2. V trimming: 10 bases; J trimming: 8 bases; junction bases outside the gene matches: 13. CDR1 is LNHDA, CDR2 SQIVND, per germline (reference sequence). The CDR3 is 15 amino acids. CDR3 nucleotide sequence: TGTGCCACCAGGCGTAGCGGGGGGGTTAACGATGAGCAGTTCTTC. Translation: CATRRSGGVNDEQFF.

The gene calls are TRBV7-9 and TRBJ2-7; 8 bases agree with TRBD1. The V gene's germline CDR1 is SEHNR and CDR2 FQNEAQ (reference sequence). Trimming removed 7 bases from V and 7 bases from J; junction bases left unmatched: 6. The CDR3 is 12 amino acids. This CDR3 is CASTRTGSEQYF. CDR3 sequence (DNA): TGTGCCAGCACCCGGACAGGGTCGGAGCAGTACTTC.

The rearrangement links TRBV7-8 to TRBJ2-7; D is ambiguous. V lost 6 bases and J lost 0, with 12 bases in between. This CDR3 is built from 14 residues. Germline V gives CDR1 SGHVS, CDR2 FQNEAQ. CDR3 amino acids: CASSPLAASYEQYF. For the CDR3, the DNA is TGTGCCAGCAGTCCGCTGGCGGCCTCCTACGAGCAGTACTTC.